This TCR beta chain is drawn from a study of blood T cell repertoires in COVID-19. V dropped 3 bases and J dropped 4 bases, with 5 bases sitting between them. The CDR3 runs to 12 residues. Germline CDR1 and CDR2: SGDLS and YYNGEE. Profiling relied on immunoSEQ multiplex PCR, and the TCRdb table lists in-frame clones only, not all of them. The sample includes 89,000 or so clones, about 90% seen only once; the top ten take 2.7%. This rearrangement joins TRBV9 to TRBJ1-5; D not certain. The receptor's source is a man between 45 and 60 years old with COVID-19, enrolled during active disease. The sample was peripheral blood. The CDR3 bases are TGTGCCAGCAGCGCAGAAAATCAGCCCCAGCATTTT. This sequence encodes CASSAENQPQHF. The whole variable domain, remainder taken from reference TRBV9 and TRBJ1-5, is DSGVTQTPKHLITATGQRVTLRCSPRSGDLSVYWYQQSLDQGLQFLIQYYNGEERAKGNILERFSAQQFPDLHSELNLSSLELGDSALYFCASSAENQPQHFGDGTRLSIL.